This T cell receptor (beta chain) originates from a study of human T cells and chemical hapten exposure. Study background: Women made up most patients, who had alopecia areata, totalis or universalis. Whole-study results and caveats: High-frequency TCRs, those above 1 in 1000, stayed the same after DPC sensitization.

Time point in this sample: patch test 1, 2 weeks after DPC sensitization. The treatment denotes: therapeutic diphenylcyclopropenone sensitization with weekly scalp DPC. On this clonotype: The antigen is not known.

V was cut by 1 base and J by 4 bases, with 10 bases left in between. The CDR3 loop spans 14 amino acids. The germline gives CDR1 SGHTA, CDR2 FQGNSA. TCRdb independently ran MiXCR on the RACE reads; one entry per CDR3 protein. Altogether approximately 70,000 distinct CDR3 sequences are present, 9.8% being singletons, with the ten largest covering 3.3%. The clonotype was recovered from a woman in her forties with alopecia areata. Some clones in this sample may be carry-over from other donors' samples. The genes are TRBV7-2 and TRBJ1-2; D not resolved. This specimen was whole blood, taken in connection with sensitization to the hapten diphenylcyclopropenone (DPC). The CDR3 loop is CASSLGGEGYGYTF. The CDR3 DNA is TGTGCCAGCAGCTTAGGGGGAGAGGGCTATGGCTACACCTTC.